These T cell receptor beta chains were read from a single sample in a study of blood T cell repertoires in COVID-19. The repertoire was sequenced with immunoSEQ multiplex PCR; TCRdb's copy has only in-frame clones and lacks some. The sample has 300,000 or so clones, about 83% seen once. The sequenced material came from peripheral blood. The receptor source for this set is a woman aged 45 to 65 with acute or convalescent COVID-19. The CDR3 runs from the conserved cysteine through the conserved F or W. A D gene is named only where the DNA matches it firmly. Expanded clones get a size class; other rows say once, few or many, or leave the size out.

cdr3_nt cdr3_aa clone_size j_call d_call v_call
TGTGCCATCAGTGAGTCGGGTCTAGGCAGAGGTGGCTACACCTTC CAISESGLGRGGYTF - TRBJ1-2 - TRBV10-3
TGTGCCAGCAGCTTAGAGGGTTCGGGACTAGCGGGAGAAGAGACCCAGTACTTC CASSLEGSGLAGEETQYF - TRBJ2-5 TRBD2 TRBV11-2
TGTGCCAGCAGCCCATGGGGGACGACGGGGGATGAGAGGACTGAAGCTTTCTTT CASSPWGTTGDERTEAFF - TRBJ1-1 - TRBV7-8
TGTGCCAGCAGCCAAGATTATGGGCTATACTATGGCTACACCTTC CASSQDYGLYYGYTF - TRBJ1-2 - TRBV4-2
TGTGCCAGCAGCGTAGTTGTGGGAGGGGGATCTGAAGCTTTCTTT CASSVVVGGGSEAFF - TRBJ1-1 - TRBV9
TGTGCTAGTGCCCTGGGACAGGGGAAACTTGAGGCTTTCTTT CASALGQGKLEAFF - TRBJ1-1 TRBD1 TRBV12-5
TGTGCCAGCTTACAGGGGCCCGGGTTTGGAACTGAAGCTTTCTTT CASLQGPGFGTEAFF - TRBJ1-1 TRBD1 TRBV6-5
TGTGCCAGCAGCTTGGGACAGGGGTTTTCCTATAATTCACCCCTCCACTTT CASSLGQGFSYNSPLHF - TRBJ1-6 TRBD1 TRBV11-2
TGCGCCAGCAGCTTCTCCGTCCCCCAAGAGACCCAGTACTTC CASSFSVPQETQYF - TRBJ2-5 - TRBV5-1
TGTGCCAGCAGCTTAGCGGGGGGGCTCATGGGCACAGATACGCAGTATTTT CASSLAGGLMGTDTQYF - TRBJ2-3 - TRBV7-9
TGTGCCAGCAGTTACTCCTCCGGGGGCACTGAAGCTTTCTTT CASSYSSGGTEAFF - TRBJ1-1 - TRBV6-5
TGTGCCAAACGAGACAGGGGGCGCGTCTATGAGCAGTTCTTC CAKRDRGRVYEQFF few TRBJ2-1 TRBD1 TRBV30
TGTGCCAGCAGCCATGACGCCAAGGAGTGGGGCTACACCTTC CASSHDAKEWGYTF - TRBJ1-2 - TRBV7-9
TGTGCCAGCAGCTATGACCCAGCCAGCGACGAGCAGTACTTC CASSYDPASDEQYF - TRBJ2-7 - TRBV7-8
TGTGCCAGTAGTCGGGACAGGGAATTGGCTGAAGCTTTCTTT CASSRDRELAEAFF - TRBJ1-1 TRBD1 TRBV19
TGTGCCACCAGTGGCCCCGTGAGCAGGGGTGCCCCCTATGGCTACACCTTC CATSGPVSRGAPYGYTF - TRBJ1-2 - TRBV24-1
TGTGCCAGCAGCCTGACAGGGAGTCCCTACGAGCAGTACTTC CASSLTGSPYEQYF - TRBJ2-7 TRBD1 TRBV7-8
TGTGCTAGTGGTCCCGATTCACCTAAGCCCCAGCATTTT CASGPDSPKPQHF - TRBJ1-5 - TRBV12-5
TGTGCCAGCAGCTTGAACATACCCACAGAGACCCAGTACTTC CASSLNIPTETQYF - TRBJ2-5 - TRBV5-5
TGTGCCAGCAGCGTGCAGGGCCCAGAGACCCAGTACTTC CASSVQGPETQYF - TRBJ2-5 - TRBV5-4
TGCGCCAGCAGCTTGGGTAGCCCAGGACTATATGGCTACACCTTC CASSLGSPGLYGYTF - TRBJ1-2 - TRBV5-1
TGTGCCATCAGTAGGACGGGGGGCGCGAACACTGAAGCTTTCTTT CAISRTGGANTEAFF - TRBJ1-1 - TRBV10-3
TGTGCCACCAGCAGAGATCGGTTGGACGAGCAGTACTTC CATSRDRLDEQYF - TRBJ2-7 - TRBV15
TGCGCCACCATGGCCGGGACTAGCGGGAGCCGCCGGGACAATGAGCAGTTCTTC CATMAGTSGSRRDNEQFF - TRBJ2-1 TRBD2 TRBV10-1
TGTGCCAGTAGTAATCCGGCAACTAATGAAAAACTGTTTTTT CASSNPATNEKLFF once TRBJ1-4 - TRBV19
TGTGCCAGCAGCCTACAGGGGGCGCGGGGAAACACCATATATTTT CASSLQGARGNTIYF - TRBJ1-3 TRBD1 TRBV3-1/TRBV3-2
TGTGCCAGCAGCCAAAGGACAGGGGGCGCGAACACCGGGGAGCTGTTTTTT CASSQRTGGANTGELFF - TRBJ2-2 TRBD1 TRBV14
TGTGCCAGCTCTCGGTCGCGGAACACTGAAGCTTTCTTT CASSRSRNTEAFF - TRBJ1-1 - TRBV18
TGTGCCAGCAGTGAGACTACAAACAATGAGCAGTTCTTC CASSETTNNEQFF - TRBJ2-1 - TRBV6-4
TGTGCCAGCAGCCAAGAAGACAGGGGCGCTTTCTTT CASSQEDRGAFF - TRBJ1-1 TRBD1 TRBV7-9
TGTGCCAGCAGCCTGGCCGGGACAGGGTATGATGAGCTGTTTTTT CASSLAGTGYDELFF - TRBJ2-2 TRBD1 TRBV11-3
TGTGCCAGCAGCCAAGATTTGGCGGGGGCTAGCACAGATACGCAGTATTTT CASSQDLAGASTDTQYF - TRBJ2-3 - TRBV14
TGTGCCACCAGGGGGGCGGATGAAGCTTTCTTT CATRGADEAFF - TRBJ1-1 - TRBV24-1
TGTGCCAGCAGCTTATTCAGGGAACCGAATTCACCCCTCCACTTT CASSLFREPNSPLHF - TRBJ1-6 - TRBV7-8
TGTGCCAGCAGCCTGACAGGGTACAATCAGCCCCAGCATTTT CASSLTGYNQPQHF - TRBJ1-5 TRBD1 TRBV3-1/TRBV3-2
TGTGCCAGCTCACCACGTTCAGGGGACGGTAATTCACCCCTCCACTTT CASSPRSGDGNSPLHF - TRBJ1-6 - TRBV18
TGTGCCAGTAGTATAGTTCCGGGGGGACGTCTTAGACGGACTGAAGCTTTCTTT CASSIVPGGRLRRTEAFF once TRBJ1-1 - TRBV19
TGCGCCAGCAGCTCCGGGACAGGGACAACGGGGGAGACCCAGTACTTC CASSSGTGTTGETQYF - TRBJ2-5 TRBD1 TRBV5-1
TGCAGGGCAGGACAGAAAGAGACCCAGTACTTC CRAGQKETQYF - TRBJ2-5 - TRBV20-1
TGTGCCAGCAGTTTTATGACTAGCGCTCAGACCTACGAGCAGTACTTC CASSFMTSAQTYEQYF - TRBJ2-7 TRBD2 TRBV27
TGTGCCAGCAGCTTTACCCCCCTGCTCGGCGAGCAGTACTTC CASSFTPLLGEQYF once TRBJ2-7 - TRBV5-4
TGTGCCAGCAGCCGGGACAGGGGGCCCTCCTACGAGCAGTACTTC CASSRDRGPSYEQYF few TRBJ2-7 TRBD1 TRBV7-6
TGCGCCAGCAGCTTGGCGGGAGGGCCCGGGGAGACCCAGTACTTC CASSLAGGPGETQYF - TRBJ2-5 TRBD2 TRBV5-1
TGTGCCACCGCCCCCCGACCGGAGGGGGGCTACACCTTC CATAPRPEGGYTF - TRBJ1-2 - TRBV19
TGCAGTGCTAGCGGGACTTACGGGCGTTTCTTT CSASGTYGRFF once TRBJ1-1 - TRBV20-1
TGTGCCGGAAGGGGGGGCTATAATGAAAAACTGTTTTTT CAGRGGYNEKLFF - TRBJ1-4 - TRBV2
TGTGCCAGCAGTTCGTCGGACAGGACTAGCACAGATACGCAGTATTTT CASSSSDRTSTDTQYF - TRBJ2-3 TRBD1 TRBV7-6
TGTGCCAGCAGTTACCGTCGACAGGGGGCCAACACCGGGGAGCTGTTTTTT CASSYRRQGANTGELFF few TRBJ2-2 TRBD1 TRBV6-2/TRBV6-3
TGTGCCAGCAGCCCCCGGACAGGGAAGGGACCTAGCAATCAGCCCCAGCATTTT CASSPRTGKGPSNQPQHF - TRBJ1-5 TRBD1 TRBV11-3
TGCAGCGTTGAACGGGGAGTGAACACTGAAGCTTTCTTT CSVERGVNTEAFF - TRBJ1-1 - TRBV29-1
TGTGCCAGCTCACCTGCGGCAGTCTCGAACACCGGGGAGCTGTTTTTT CASSPAAVSNTGELFF - TRBJ2-2 - TRBV18
TGTGCCAGCAGCTTGCAAAACACTGAAGCTTTCTTT CASSLQNTEAFF once TRBJ1-1 - TRBV5-5
TGTGCCAGCAGTTACAGCGGGGGGGCAGAGGATACGCAGTATTTT CASSYSGGAEDTQYF few TRBJ2-3 TRBD2 TRBV7-2